A single sample gave rise to the 3 T cell receptor beta chains below, sequenced in a study of beta chain features in type 1 diabetes. These receptors' targets are unknown. Study-level results: Shortening that was moderate but significant affected the TCRB CDR3s of Type 1 diabetes patients in all four CD4+ subsets.

As every portion of the isolated RNA was reverse transcribed, the sequencing read expressed TCRB transcripts. Sequencing was performed with immunoSEQ multiplex PCR; in TCRdb, only in-frame clones are kept and a portion is missing. The sample comprises roughly 150,000 clones, about 8.3% of which are singletons, and approximately 0.54% rests with the top ten. What was sequenced was central memory CD4+ T cells from blood. The origin of the receptors is a young woman with type 1 diabetes.

The sample holds a few counts of this clone. This chain uses TRBV18 with TRBJ1-2, with TRBD1 matching 7 bases. The V gene's germline CDR1 is KGHSH and CDR2 LQKENI. CDR3 length equals 15 residues. Unmatched junction bases numbered 6, after V lost 3 bases and J lost 2 bases. CDR3 sequence (DNA): TGTGCCAGCTCACCGACTCCGGGACAGAACTATGGCTACACCTTC. This sequence encodes CASSPTPGQNYGYTF.

This clone was picked up a small number of times. The chain has TRBV29-1 and TRBJ2-5; 7 nucleotides agree with TRBD2. Germline loops: CDR1 SQVTM, CDR2 ANQGSEA. The CDR3 is 13 amino acids. The ends lost 6 bases at V and 5 bases at J; junction bases unmatched: 9. The CDR3: CSVVVGGVETQYF. The CDR3 coding sequence is TGCAGCGTCGTCGTGGGGGGGGTCGAGACCCAGTACTTC. The full variable domain, completed using reference TRBV29-1 and TRBJ2-5, is SAVISQKPSRDICQRGTSLTIQCQVDSQVTMMFWYRQQPGQSLTLIATANQGSEATYESGFVIDKFPISRPNLTFSTLTVSNMSPEDSSIYLCSVVVGGVETQYFGPGTRLLVL.

This clone turned up a few times. V and J are TRBV30 and TRBJ1-1, with D perhaps TRBD1 (5 bases). The CDR3 totals 14 residues. Germline CDR1 and CDR2: GTSNPN and SVGIG (reference sequence). V lost 4 bases and J 0 bases, leaving 12 bases between the germline ends. In DNA form, the CDR3 reads TGTGCCTGGAAGGGGTCGTCCGTGAACACTGAAGCTTTCTTT. This gives the protein CAWKGSSVNTEAFF. Complete variable domain (other parts from reference TRBV30 and TRBJ1-1): SQTIHQWPATLVQPVGSPLSLECTVEGTSNPNLYWYRQAAGRGLQLLFYSVGIGQISSEVPQNLSASRPQDRQFILSSKKLLLSDSGFYLCAWKGSSVNTEAFFGQGTRLTVV.